These 14 T cell receptor beta chains originate from one sample sequenced in a study of control samples from healthy donors and cancer patients. Generated by immunoSEQ multiplex PCR, the TCRdb table keeps only in-frame clones and is missing some. The data contain roughly 48,000 clones, 80% to 95% of them singletons. Source material: PBMCs. Every receptor here comes from a woman aged 35 to 49 with head and neck cancer.

V usage is TRBV30 and J usage is TRBJ1-2; maybe TRBD1 (6 bases). The CDR3 runs 11 residues. Per the germline V gene, CDR1 is GTSNPN and CDR2 is SVGIG (reference sequence). V shed 4 bases and J shed 7 bases, with 10 bases lying between them. As DNA, the CDR3 is TGTGCCTGGAATCAGGGGTTTGGCTACACCTTC. Translation gives CAWNQGFGYTF.

The chain joins TRBV6-6 to TRBJ1-3, with 9 bases matching TRBD1. V lost 8 bases, J lost 4 bases, and 12 bases stayed unmatched. In germline, CDR1 is MNHNY, CDR2 SVGAGI (reference sequence). CDR3 length: 16 amino acids. In DNA form, the CDR3 reads TGTGCCAGCCGAGGTCTAGGACAGGGGTTGGGAAACACCATATATTTT. It encodes CASRGLGQGLGNTIYF.

As regards this clone: Other DNA sequences within the sample encode an identical CDR3. The chain has TRBV28 and TRBJ2-7, with D unclear. CDR3 length equals 11 residues. The germline gives CDR1 MDHEN, CDR2 SYDVKM. The V end was cut by 9 bases, the J end by 3 bases, with 9 bases between. In nucleotides, the CDR3 is TGTGCCAGTAGCCGACACTACGAGCAGTACTTC. This gives the protein CASSRHYEQYF.

The V gene is TRBV28, the J gene TRBJ1-6; TRBD1 matches at 8 bases. This CDR3 is 15 amino acids long. V gave up 6 bases and J gave up 5 bases; unmatched junction bases: 6. The germline V gene has CDR1 MDHEN and CDR2 SYDVKM. CDR3 DNA sequence: TGTGCCAGCAGGGGCGGGACAGGACATAATTCACCCCTCCACTTT. Its translation is CASRGGTGHNSPLHF. The full variable domain, its missing parts supplied by reference TRBV28 and TRBJ1-6, is DVKVTQSSRYLVKRTGEKVFLECVQDMDHENMFWYRQDPGLGLRLIYFSYDVKMKEKGDIPEGYSVSREKKERFSLILESASTNQTSMYLCASRGGTGHNSPLHFGNGTRLTVT.

This chain connects TRBV19 to TRBJ1-1; no definite D call. CDR1 is LNHDA, CDR2 SQIVND, per germline (reference sequence). CDR3 size: 13 residues. The V end was cut by 3 bases, the J end by 1 base, with 6 bases between. CDR3 residues: CASSIESNTEAFF. The CDR3 DNA reads as TGTGCCAGTAGTATTGAGTCGAACACTGAAGCTTTCTTT.

V and J are TRBV4-2 and TRBJ2-1; 13 nucleotides agree with TRBD2. CDR3 length: 19 residues. The germline CDR1 and CDR2 sequences are LGHNA and YNFKEQ. V lost 5 bases, J lost 4 bases, and 14 bases stayed unmatched. The CDR3, as DNA: TGTGCCAGCAGCGCCGTCGGGACTAGCGGGAAGGGGGTTTACAATGAGCAGTTCTTC. This gives the protein CASSAVGTSGKGVYNEQFF.

V usage is TRBV29-1 and J usage is TRBJ2-7, with 12 positions matching TRBD2. V shed 4 bases, J shed 6 bases, and the junction held 7 bases outside the gene matches. Germline V lookup: CDR1 SQVTM, CDR2 ANQGSEA. The CDR3 has 14 residues. The CDR3 here is CSVALAGGLAEQYF. Here the CDR3 DNA reads TGCAGCGTTGCCCTAGCGGGAGGGTTGGCCGAGCAGTACTTC.

This rearrangement joins TRBV3-1 (or the pseudogene TRBV3-2) to TRBJ2-3; TRBD2 aligns across 7 bases. Germline V gene sequence: CDR1 LGHDT, CDR2 YNNKEL (reference sequence). Trimming removed 0 bases from V and 6 bases from J; junction bases left unmatched: 18. The CDR3 has 19 residues. CDR3 nucleotide sequence: TGTGCCAGCAGCCAAGATTTGCAGGGCGGGGGTTCACGCGCGGATACGCAGTATTTT. Protein sequence: CASSQDLQGGGSRADTQYF.

The rearrangement links TRBV27 to TRBJ1-1; 8 bases map to TRBD1. Germline lookup yields CDR1 MNHEY and CDR2 SMNVEV (reference sequence). V dropped 3 bases and J dropped 10; count of bases not matched to a gene: 7. The CDR3 consists of 13 residues. DNA for the CDR3: TGTGCCAGCAGTTTTGGTGGACAGGGTAGAGCTTTCTTT. Its translation: CASSFGGQGRAFF.

The chain couples TRBV2 to TRBJ1-5; D call uncertain. This CDR3 has 12 amino acids. V was pared by 5 bases and J by 7 bases, with 9 bases between. Germline V lookup: CDR1 SNHLY, CDR2 FYNNEI. CDR3: CASSTEQQPQHF. The CDR3 bases are TGTGCCAGCAGTACTGAGCAGCAGCCCCAGCATTTT.

The gene calls are TRBV9 and TRBJ2-1; 7 nucleotides match TRBD2. The germline gives CDR1 SGDLS, CDR2 YYNGEE. The length of the CDR3 is 15 residues. Trimming cost V 4 bases and J 1 base; bases outside gene matches: 5. The CDR3 spells CASSPSGFSYNEQFF. DNA of the CDR3: TGTGCCAGCAGCCCTAGCGGTTTTTCCTACAATGAGCAGTTCTTC.

The chain links TRBV5-1 to TRBJ2-3; a possible D gene is TRBD2 (5 bases). The CDR3 extends over 13 amino acids. Germline V gene sequence: CDR1 SGHRS, CDR2 YFSETQ. V lost 3 bases and J lost 2, with 7 bases in between. CDR3 coding DNA: TGCGCCAGCAGCTGGGAGTACACAGATACGCAGTATTTT. This gives the protein CASSWEYTDTQYF.

The chain carries TRBV5-8 and TRBJ1-2, with 8 bases matching TRBD1. Losses at the gene ends were 3 bases for V and 0 bases for J; bases not matched to a gene: 10. The CDR3 has 17 amino acids. Germline V CDR1 and CDR2: SGHTS, YDEGEE. The CDR3 DNA reads as TGTGCCAGCAGCTCCCGACAGGGGAGGGATCCTAACTATGGCTACACCTTC. It yields the protein CASSSRQGRDPNYGYTF.

The genes are TRBV4-1 and TRBJ2-2; 12 positions agree with TRBD1. The CDR3 is 17 amino acids. Germline CDR1 and CDR2: MGHRA and YSYEKL. The ends lost 1 base at V and 7 bases at J; junction bases unmatched: 7. The CDR3 nucleotides read TGCGCCAGCAGCCAAGGCCGGGACAGGGGGCTTGGCGGGGAGCTGTTTTTT. Its protein is CASSQGRDRGLGGELFF.